The 2 T cell receptor beta chains below come from one sample, sequenced in a study of blood T cell repertoires in COVID-19. Generated by immunoSEQ multiplex PCR, the TCRdb table keeps only in-frame clones and is missing some. This table has about 240,000 clones, over 80% appearing once. The sequenced material came from peripheral blood. These receptors were taken from a man aged 25 to 40 who had recovered from COVID-19.

V is TRBV19 and J is TRBJ1-2; TRBD1 matches at 8 bases. Looked up from germline, CDR1 is LNHDA and CDR2 is SQIVND (reference sequence). Trimming cost V 4 bases and J 4 bases; bases outside gene matches: 5. CDR3 length: 14 residues. CDR3 protein: CASSSAGQVYGYTF. Written as DNA, the CDR3 is TGTGCCAGTAGTAGCGCGGGACAGGTCTATGGCTACACCTTC.

This chain uses TRBV3-1 (or the pseudogene TRBV3-2) with TRBJ2-7, with D possibly matching TRBD2 (6 bases). CDR1 is LGHDT, CDR2 YNNKEL, per germline (reference sequence). The V and J ends lost 4 bases and 2 bases respectively, with 21 bases between them. The CDR3 is 17 residues long. The CDR3, as DNA: TGTGCCAGCAGCCCTAGGTATGCCGGGACGGGGGCCTACGAGCAGTACTTC. Residues: CASSPRYAGTGAYEQYF.